The rows below give T cell receptor beta chains drawn from one sample of a study of STAT3 mutations in large granular lymphocyte leukemia. The data were produced by immunoSEQ multiplex PCR, yet TCRdb's version contains in-frame clones alone and is incomplete. The sample gives about 1,200 clones, about 48% of which show up once; around 50% is in the top ten. Sequenced material: peripheral blood mononuclear cells. The receptors were sampled from a male patient aged 45 to 59 with T-cell large granular lymphocyte leukemia. Some clones in this sample may be carry-over from other donors' samples. CDR3s include the opening cysteine and the closing phenylalanine or tryptophan. D genes are given only for firm matches. Where a row states a size, it is once, few, many or the class of an expanded clone; other rows omit it.

TRBD2 TRBJ2-1 TRBV7-9 once TGTGCCAGCGTCGGGGCAGCTATTAGCGGGGGCCAGGCGCAGTTCTTC CASVGAAISGGQAQFF
TRBD1 TRBJ1-2 TRBV30 . TGTGCCTCCGATGACAGGGGGCTAGGCTACACCTTC CASDDRGLGYTF
. TRBJ1-1 TRBV27 . TGTGCCAGCAGTTTATTTCCGGGGTCCACTGAAGCTTTCTTT CASSLFPGSTEAFF
. TRBJ1-4 TRBV18 . TGTGCCAGCTCACCATCGTCCAGTAATGAAAAACTGTTTTTT CASSPSSSNEKLFF
. TRBJ1-4 TRBV18 . TGTGCCAGCTCACCAAGGGGAACCTCGGACGGAAAACTGTTTTTT CASSPRGTSDGKLFF
. TRBJ1-1 TRBV2 few TGTGCCAGCACCTCGGGGTGGGGCGACACTGAAGCTTTCTTT CASTSGWGDTEAFF
TRBD1 TRBJ2-7 TRBV30 . TGTGCCGGAATACGGGACAGTGATTACGAGCAGTACTTC CAGIRDSDYEQYF
TRBD1 TRBJ2-2 TRBV5-1 . TGCGCCAGCAGCTTGTCTTCAGGGGGCGACACCGGGGAGCTGTTTTTT CASSLSSGGDTGELFF
TRBD1 TRBJ1-5 TRBV6-5 few TGTGCCAGCAGAGGGACAGCCCATAGCAATCAGCCCCAGCATTTT CASRGTAHSNQPQHF
. TRBJ2-5 TRBV29-1 . TGCAGCGTTGAAGGTACTTACCAAGAGACCCAGTACTTC CSVEGTYQETQYF
. TRBJ2-1 TRBV5-5 few TGTGCCAGCAGCTTGATGGCCCTCTCCTACAATGAGCAGTTCTTC CASSLMALSYNEQFF
TRBD1 TRBJ1-5 TRBV15 few TGTGCCACCAGCGACTCGACAGGGGAAGGTCAGCCCCAGCATTTT CATSDSTGEGQPQHF
. TRBJ2-1 TRBV30 few TGTGCCTGCAGGGGCCCCTACAATGAGCAGTTCTTC CACRGPYNEQFF
. TRBJ2-7 TRBV18 large TGTGCCAGCTCACGAGAGGTCTCCTACGAGCAGTACTTC CASSREVSYEQYF
TRBD1 TRBJ1-2 TRBV5-1 few TGCGCCAGCAGCCCCGGACAGGGAGAGTCTTATGGCTACACCTTC CASSPGQGESYGYTF
. TRBJ1-2 TRBV27 few TGTGCCAGCAGTCCCCCGGGACCGAACTATGGCTACACCTTC CASSPPGPNYGYTF
TRBD1 TRBJ2-7 TRBV29-1 few TGCAGCGTGGATCGACAGGGGGCGAGGTACTTC CSVDRQGARYF
. TRBJ1-4 TRBV6-6 . TGTGCCAGCGGCTCGGACAGAAAACTGTTTTTT CASGSDRKLFF
. TRBJ2-1 TRBV7-9 . TGTGCCAGCAGATCCCCGGGACTGTCGAAACGGAATGAGCAGTTCTTC CASRSPGLSKRNEQFF
. TRBJ2-7 TRBV18 . TGTGCCAGCTCACCAACTGGTGGGGACGAGCAGTACTTC CASSPTGGDEQYF
. TRBJ2-7 TRBV5-1 . TGCGCCAGCAGCTTGGGAGGGCAGCCTAGCTACGAGCAGTACTTC CASSLGGQPSYEQYF
. TRBJ1-2 TRBV18 . TGTGCCAGCTCACCACCGGCGGGCACTAACTATGGCTACACCTTC CASSPPAGTNYGYTF
. TRBJ1-2 TRBV7-9 . TGTGCCAGCAGCTTAGTTGAGGTCAGGGCAACTGGCTACACCTTC CASSLVEVRATGYTF
TRBD2 TRBJ2-7 TRBV5-4 . TGTGCCAGCAGCTTCGAGCGGGAGGTCTACGAGCAGTACTTC CASSFEREVYEQYF
TRBD1 TRBJ2-1 TRBV5-1 few TGCGCCAGCAGCTCCGGGACAGGGAACAATGAGCAGTTCTTC CASSSGTGNNEQFF
. TRBJ2-7 TRBV7-9 few TGTGCCAGCAGCTCCGGGACTGGGGCCTACGAGCAGTACTTC CASSSGTGAYEQYF
. TRBJ2-5 TRBV7-9 . TGTGCCAGCAGCCCCACAGGGCTAGAGACCCAGTACTTC CASSPTGLETQYF
TRBD1 TRBJ2-1 TRBV30 . TGTGCCTGGAGTCCAGAGCGACAGGGGTGGTTCTTC CAWSPERQGWFF
. TRBJ2-1 TRBV27 few TGTGCCAGCAAGGTCATCGGCAATGAGCAGTTCTTC CASKVIGNEQFF
TRBD2 TRBJ2-3 TRBV5-1 . TGCGCCAGCAGCGGGGGGGGGAGGACAGATACGCAGTATTTT CASSGGGRTDTQYF
. TRBJ1-1 TRBV18 large TGTGCCAGCTCCACAGCGGGGGGTAACACTGAAGCTTTCTTT CASSTAGGNTEAFF
. TRBJ2-5 TRBV5-6 . TGTGCCAGCAGCTTTTCGAGTCCACAAGAGACCCAGTACTTC CASSFSSPQETQYF
TRBD1 TRBJ1-5 TRBV5-1 . TGCGCCAGCAGCTTGGAAGGGGGCGGCCAGCCCCAGCATTTT CASSLEGGGQPQHF
TRBD1 TRBJ1-2 TRBV30 . TGTGCCTTCAGGGGGGCTGGCTATGGCTACACCTTC CAFRGAGYGYTF
. TRBJ2-1 TRBV27 few TGTGCCAGCAGACCCACTAGTTCCTACAATGAGCAGTTCTTC CASRPTSSYNEQFF
. TRBJ1-1 TRBV4-3 few TGCGCCAGCAGCCAAGATAGAGGTGCTGCTGAAGCTTTCTTT CASSQDRGAAEAFF
. TRBJ2-7 TRBV11-2 . TGTGCCAGCGGACCGGACTCCCCCTACGAGCAGTACTTC CASGPDSPYEQYF
. TRBJ1-1 TRBV6-6 few TGTGCCAGCAGCCAGATGGGTAGGACTGAAGCTTTCTTT CASSQMGRTEAFF
. TRBJ2-7 TRBV27 hyperexpanded TGTGCCAGCAGTTTATCGGGATACGAGCAGTACTTC CASSLSGYEQYF
TRBD1 TRBJ1-2 TRBV30 . TGTGCCTGGAGTGTAAACAGGGGAGCGTATGGCTACACCTTC CAWSVNRGAYGYTF
. TRBJ2-7 TRBV20-1 . TGCAGTGCTAGCCTTATGGGTGAGCAGTACTTC CSASLMGEQYF
. TRBJ2-7 TRBV6-5 . TGTGCCAGCAGTTACTCGGAAGGGGCTTCCTACGAGCAGTACTTC CASSYSEGASYEQYF
. TRBJ2-3 TRBV28 large TGTGCCAGTATGGGGGGAGCACTCACAGATACGCAGTATTTT CASMGGALTDTQYF
TRBD2 TRBJ2-7 TRBV30 . TGTGCCTGGAGCCCCGCGGGAGTGTGGGAGCAGTACTTC CAWSPAGVWEQYF
. TRBJ1-4 TRBV5-1 . TGCGCCAGCAGCTCTGACAGGACTAATGAAAAACTGTTTTTT CASSSDRTNEKLFF